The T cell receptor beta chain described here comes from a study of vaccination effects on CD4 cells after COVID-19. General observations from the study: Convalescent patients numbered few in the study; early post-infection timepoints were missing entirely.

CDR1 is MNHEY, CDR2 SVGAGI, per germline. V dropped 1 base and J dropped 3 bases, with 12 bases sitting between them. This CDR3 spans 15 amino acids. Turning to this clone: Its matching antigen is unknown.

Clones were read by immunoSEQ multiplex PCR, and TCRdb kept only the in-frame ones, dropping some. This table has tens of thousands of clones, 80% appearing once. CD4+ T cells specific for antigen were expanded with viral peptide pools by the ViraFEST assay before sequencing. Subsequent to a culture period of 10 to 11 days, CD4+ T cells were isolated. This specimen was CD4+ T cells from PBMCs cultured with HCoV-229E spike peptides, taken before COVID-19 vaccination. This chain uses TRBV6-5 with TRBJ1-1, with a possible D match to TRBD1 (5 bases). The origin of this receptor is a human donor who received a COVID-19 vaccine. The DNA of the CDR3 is TGTGCCAGCAGTTACTTGGGGGTCTTCGACACTGAAGCTTTCTTT. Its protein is CASSYLGVFDTEAFF.